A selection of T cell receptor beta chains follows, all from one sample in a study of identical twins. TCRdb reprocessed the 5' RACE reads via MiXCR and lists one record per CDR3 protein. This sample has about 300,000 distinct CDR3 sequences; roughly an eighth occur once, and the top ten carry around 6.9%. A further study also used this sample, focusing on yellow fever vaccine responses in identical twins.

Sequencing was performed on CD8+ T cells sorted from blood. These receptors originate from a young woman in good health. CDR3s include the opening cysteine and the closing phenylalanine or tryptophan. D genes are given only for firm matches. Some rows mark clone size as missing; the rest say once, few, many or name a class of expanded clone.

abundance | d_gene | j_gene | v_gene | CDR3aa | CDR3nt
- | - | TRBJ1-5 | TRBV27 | CASSLTGAGSTQPQHF | TGTGCCAGCAGTTTAACAGGCGCTGGGTCTACTCAGCCCCAGCATTTT
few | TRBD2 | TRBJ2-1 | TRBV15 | CATSRLTSGANEQFF | TGTGCCACCAGCAGATTAACTAGCGGGGCCAATGAGCAGTTCTTC
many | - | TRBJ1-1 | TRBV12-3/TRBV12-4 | CASSSKRVNTEAFF | TGTGCCAGCAGCTCAAAACGAGTAAACACTGAAGCTTTCTTT
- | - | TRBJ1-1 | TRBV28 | CASSLSTNTEAFF | TGTGCCAGCAGTTTGAGTACCAACACTGAAGCTTTCTTT
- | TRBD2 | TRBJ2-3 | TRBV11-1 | CASSPPWLAGVLKGTDTQYF | TGTGCCAGCAGCCCCCCGTGGCTAGCGGGAGTACTAAAGGGAACAGATACGCAGTATTTT
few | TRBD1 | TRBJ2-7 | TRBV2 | CASTSLEGQGSYEQYF | TGTGCCAGCACCTCACTCGAAGGACAGGGGTCCTACGAGCAGTACTTC
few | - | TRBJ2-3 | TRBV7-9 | CASGEDTQYF | TGTGCCAGCGGAGAGGATACGCAGTATTTT
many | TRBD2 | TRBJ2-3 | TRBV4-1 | CASSQGGGAYTDTQYF | TGCGCCAGCAGCCAAGGCGGGGGGGCCTACACAGATACGCAGTATTTT
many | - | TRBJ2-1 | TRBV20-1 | CSAVLIDLNEQFF | TGCAGTGCTGTGCTTATAGACCTCAATGAGCAGTTCTTC
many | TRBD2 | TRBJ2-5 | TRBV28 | CASTQGASGSPRYF | TGTGCCAGCACCCAAGGGGCTAGCGGGAGTCCTCGGTACTTC
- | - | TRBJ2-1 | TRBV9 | CASSVGGPSYNEQFF | TGTGCCAGCAGCGTAGGAGGGCCTTCCTACAATGAGCAGTTCTTC
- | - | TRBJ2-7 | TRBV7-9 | CASSFYEQYF | TGTGCCAGCAGTTTCTACGAGCAGTACTTC
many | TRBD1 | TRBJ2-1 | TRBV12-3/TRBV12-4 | CASSVDRGINEQFF | TGTGCCAGCAGCGTGGACAGGGGGATTAATGAGCAGTTCTTC
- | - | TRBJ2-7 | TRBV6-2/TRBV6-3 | CASSYAPSAPAYEQYF | TGTGCCAGCAGTTACGCCCCTAGCGCCCCGGCCTACGAGCAGTACTTC
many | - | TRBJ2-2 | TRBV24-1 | CATSDFGGNTGELFF | TGTGCCACCAGTGATTTCGGCGGTAACACCGGGGAGCTGTTTTTT
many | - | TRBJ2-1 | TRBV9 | CASSVTPPELMDAYNEQFF | TGTGCCAGCAGCGTAACCCCCCCTGAATTAATGGATGCATACAATGAGCAGTTCTTC
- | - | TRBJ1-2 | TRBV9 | CASSVSSGHGYTF | TGTGCCAGCAGCGTTTCTTCGGGACATGGCTACACCTTC
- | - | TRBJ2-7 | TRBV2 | CASSGRTSYEQYF | TGTGCCAGCAGCGGGAGAACGTCCTACGAGCAGTACTTC
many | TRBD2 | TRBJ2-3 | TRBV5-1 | CASSGQTSGSTDTQYF | TGCGCCAGCAGCGGCCAGACTAGCGGGAGCACAGATACGCAGTATTTT
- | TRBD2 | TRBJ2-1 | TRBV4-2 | CASSQDELAGNEQFF | TGTGCCAGCAGCCAAGATGAACTAGCGGGAAATGAGCAGTTCTTC
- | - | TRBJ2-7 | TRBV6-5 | CASSYGGRSEQYF | TGTGCCAGCAGTTACGGGGGGCGCAGCGAGCAGTACTTC
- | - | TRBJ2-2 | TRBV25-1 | CASSPSTNTGELFF | TGTGCCAGCAGTCCAAGTACGAACACCGGGGAGCTGTTTTTT
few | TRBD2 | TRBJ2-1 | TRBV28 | CASSFLAGSSYNEQFF | TGTGCCAGCAGTTTTCTAGCGGGCAGCTCCTACAATGAGCAGTTCTTC
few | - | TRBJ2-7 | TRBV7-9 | CASSGTVYEQYF | TGTGCCAGCAGTGGGACCGTCTACGAGCAGTACTTC
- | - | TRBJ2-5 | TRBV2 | CASSKPQETQYF | TGTGCCAGCAGCAAGCCGCAAGAGACCCAGTACTTC
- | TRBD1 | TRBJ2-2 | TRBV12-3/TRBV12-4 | CASRDGDREGAGELFF | TGTGCCAGCAGAGACGGGGACAGGGAAGGGGCCGGGGAGCTGTTTTTT
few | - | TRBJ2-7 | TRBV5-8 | CASSPYGSSYEQYF | TGTGCCAGCAGCCCGTATGGGAGCTCCTACGAGCAGTACTTC
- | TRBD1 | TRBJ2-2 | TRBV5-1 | CASSLTGGPGELFF | TGCGCCAGCAGCTTAACAGGGGGGCCCGGGGAGCTGTTTTTT
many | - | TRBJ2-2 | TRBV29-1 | CSVVWSGELFF | TGCAGCGTTGTGTGGTCCGGGGAGCTGTTTTTT
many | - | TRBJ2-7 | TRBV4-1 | CASSQEGQPLLYEQYF | TGCGCCAGCAGCCAAGAGGGACAACCTCTCCTCTACGAGCAGTACTTC
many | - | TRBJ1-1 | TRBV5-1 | CASSLGGSEGFF | TGCGCCAGCAGCTTGGGGGGGTCCGAAGGTTTCTTT
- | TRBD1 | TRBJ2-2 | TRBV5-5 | CASSIGQGALTGELFF | TGTGCCAGCAGCATTGGACAGGGGGCGCTTACCGGGGAGCTGTTTTTT
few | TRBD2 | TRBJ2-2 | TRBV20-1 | CSARDFGIAGSGELFF | TGCAGTGCTAGAGATTTTGGGATAGCGGGCTCCGGGGAGCTGTTTTTT
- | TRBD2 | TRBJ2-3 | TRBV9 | CASSEGSGSTDTQYF | TGTGCCAGCAGTGAGGGTAGCGGGAGCACAGATACGCAGTATTTT
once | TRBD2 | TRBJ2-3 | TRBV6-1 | CASSALAGGDTDTQYF | TGTGCCAGCAGTGCTCTAGCGGGAGGTGACACAGATACGCAGTATTTT
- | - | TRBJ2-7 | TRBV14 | CASSRGVSYEQYF | TGTGCCAGCAGCCGAGGGGTCTCCTACGAGCAGTACTTC
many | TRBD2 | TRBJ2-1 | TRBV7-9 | CASSLRSGDAYNEQFF | TGTGCCAGCAGCCTAAGAAGCGGGGACGCCTACAATGAGCAGTTCTTC
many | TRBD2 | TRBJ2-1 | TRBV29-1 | CSVEGLAGGYNEQFF | TGCAGCGTTGAAGGGCTAGCGGGGGGATACAATGAGCAGTTCTTC
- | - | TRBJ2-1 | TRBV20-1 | CSAREHGTYNEQFF | TGCAGTGCTAGGGAACACGGAACATACAATGAGCAGTTCTTC
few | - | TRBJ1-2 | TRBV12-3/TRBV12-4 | CASSELGFNYGYTF | TGTGCCAGCAGTGAATTAGGCTTTAACTATGGCTACACCTTC
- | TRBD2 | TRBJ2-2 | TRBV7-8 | CASSPSRREESNTGELFF | TGTGCCAGCAGCCCGAGCCGGCGGGAGGAATCGAACACCGGGGAGCTGTTTTTT
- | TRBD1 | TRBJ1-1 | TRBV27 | CASSPGTDTEAFF | TGTGCCAGCAGTCCCGGGACAGACACTGAAGCTTTCTTT
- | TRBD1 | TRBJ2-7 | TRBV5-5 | CASRWGQSYEQYF | TGTGCCAGCAGGTGGGGACAGTCATACGAGCAGTACTTC
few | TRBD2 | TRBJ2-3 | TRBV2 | CASSGSLAGARSDTQYF | TGTGCCAGCAGTGGCAGTTTAGCGGGAGCTAGGTCAGATACGCAGTATTTT
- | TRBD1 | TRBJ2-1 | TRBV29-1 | CSVEGQGSTYNEQFF | TGCAGCGTTGAGGGACAGGGGTCCACCTACAATGAGCAGTTCTTC
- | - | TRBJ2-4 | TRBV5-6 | CASSLEAHLAKNIQYF | TGTGCCAGCAGCTTGGAAGCACACCTAGCCAAAAACATTCAGTACTTC
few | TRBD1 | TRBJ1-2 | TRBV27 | CASKYGQGDYGYTF | TGTGCCAGCAAGTACGGACAGGGGGACTATGGCTACACCTTC
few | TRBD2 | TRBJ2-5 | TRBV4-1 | CASSQIGLAGERQYF | TGCGCCAGCAGCCAGATCGGACTAGCGGGGGAGCGCCAGTACTTC
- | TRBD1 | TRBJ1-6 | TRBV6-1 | CASSDPQAGGSSPLHF | TGTGCCAGCAGTGACCCCCAGGCAGGGGGAAGTTCACCCCTCCACTTT
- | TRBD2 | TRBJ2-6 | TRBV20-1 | CSARDPGTSGGADSGANVLTF | TGCAGTGCTAGAGACCCCGGGACTAGCGGGGGGGCGGACTCTGGGGCCAACGTCCTGACTTTC
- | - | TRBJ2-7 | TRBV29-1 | CSVSGQEGVGTDYEQYF | TGCAGCGTGAGCGGTCAGGAGGGCGTCGGGACTGACTACGAGCAGTACTTC
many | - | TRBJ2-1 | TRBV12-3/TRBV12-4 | CASSHKGPEQFF | TGTGCCAGCAGCCACAAGGGCCCTGAGCAGTTCTTC
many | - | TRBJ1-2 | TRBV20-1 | CSARVVAPERVNYGYTF | TGCAGTGCTAGAGTAGTCGCGCCTGAGCGGGTTAACTATGGCTACACCTTC